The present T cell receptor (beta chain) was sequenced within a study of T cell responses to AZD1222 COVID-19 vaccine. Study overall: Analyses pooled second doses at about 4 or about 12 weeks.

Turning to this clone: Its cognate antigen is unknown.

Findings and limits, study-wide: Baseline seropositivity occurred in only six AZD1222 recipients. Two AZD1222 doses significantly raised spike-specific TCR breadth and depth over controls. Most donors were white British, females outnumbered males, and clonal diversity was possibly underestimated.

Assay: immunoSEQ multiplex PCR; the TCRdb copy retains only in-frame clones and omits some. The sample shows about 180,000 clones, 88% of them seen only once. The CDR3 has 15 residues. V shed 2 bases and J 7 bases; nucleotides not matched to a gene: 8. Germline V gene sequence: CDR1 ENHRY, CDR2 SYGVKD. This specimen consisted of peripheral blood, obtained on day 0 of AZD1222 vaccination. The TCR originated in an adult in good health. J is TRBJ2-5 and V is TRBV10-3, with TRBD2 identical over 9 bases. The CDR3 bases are TGTGCCATCAGTGAGCCCCGGACTAGCGTGAGGACCCAGTACTTC. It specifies CAISEPRTSVRTQYF.